This entry lists 10 T cell receptor beta chains sequenced from one sample in a study of blood T cell repertoires in COVID-19. TCRdb keeps only in-frame clones here, not all; method: immunoSEQ multiplex PCR. The repertoire consists of 300,000 to 350,000 clones, with about nine tenths occurring once and the leading ten covering approximately 1.8%. What was sequenced was peripheral blood. All receptors come from a woman between 25 and 40 years old with COVID-19, enrolled during active disease.

The chain joins TRBV4-1 to TRBJ1-2; D is unclear. CDR3 length: 14 amino acids. Trimming stripped 3 bases from V and 0 bases from J, with 8 bases between. Germline values: CDR1 MGHRA, CDR2 YSYEKL. The CDR3 nucleotides read TGCGCCAGCAGCCACCCGAGCTCTAACTATGGCTACACCTTC. The encoded protein is CASSHPSSNYGYTF.

The chain couples TRBV5-1 to TRBJ2-7; 7 positions agree with TRBD2. The CDR3 length is 13 residues. Germline V CDR1 and CDR2: SGHRS, YFSETQ. The V gene end was trimmed by 5 bases and the J gene end by 5 bases; junction bases not matched to a gene: 7. The CDR3 DNA sequence: TGCGCCAGCAGTCGATTTGGGGGGGACGAGCAGTACTTC. Amino acids: CASSRFGGDEQYF. Drawing the rest from reference TRBV5-1 and TRBJ2-7, the complete variable domain is KAGVTQTPRYLIKTRGQQVTLSCSPISGHRSVSWYQQTPGQGLQFLFEYFSETQRNKGNFPGRFSGRQFSNSRSEMNVSTLELGDSALYLCASSRFGGDEQYFGPGTRLTVT.

The chain has TRBV27 and TRBJ2-7, with 7 bases aligning to TRBD2. The CDR3 runs 15 residues. The germline CDR1 and CDR2 sequences are MNHEY and SMNVEV (reference sequence). V lost 0 bases to trimming and J lost 1 base; unmatched junction nucleotides: 3. The CDR3 loop reads CASSLSGGGSYEQYF. CDR3 nucleotides: TGTGCCAGCAGTTTATCGGGGGGAGGGTCCTACGAGCAGTACTTC.

The chain couples TRBV6-5 to TRBJ1-1; D might be TRBD1 (6 bases). V lost 2 bases and J 1 base, leaving 8 bases between the germline ends. Germline V gene lookup returns CDR1 MNHEY and CDR2 SVGAGI. The CDR3 runs 14 residues. DNA of the CDR3: TGTGCCAGCAGTTACGGGACACAGAACACTGAAGCTTTCTTT. It translates to CASSYGTQNTEAFF.

This rearrangement joins TRBV27 to TRBJ2-3; TRBD2 agrees at 7 bases. The CDR3 totals 15 residues. Germline lookup yields CDR1 MNHEY and CDR2 SMNVEV (reference sequence). Trimming at V came to 1 base and at J to 4 bases, leaving 5 bases not matched to a gene. The CDR3 is CASSLLGEGPDTQYF. CDR3 coding DNA: TGTGCCAGCAGTTTATTGGGGGAGGGCCCAGATACGCAGTATTTT.

This rearrangement joins TRBV7-6 to TRBJ1-1, with D possibly TRBD1 on 6 matching bases. This CDR3 is built from 15 residues. Germline CDR1 is SGHVS and CDR2 is FNYEAQ. Trimming shortened V by 2 bases and J by 1 base, and 11 bases separated the two germline ends. In nucleotides, the CDR3 is TGTGCCAGCAGCTTATCTACAGGGCCGAACACTGAAGCTTTCTTT. Its protein product is CASSLSTGPNTEAFF.

This clone was detected only a few times. The CDR3 sequence: CASSLGPGGIAEAFF. The DNA for the CDR3 is TGTGCCAGCAGCTTAGGACCAGGGGGGATCGCTGAAGCTTTCTTT. This sequence joins TRBV7-2 and TRBJ1-1; 7 bases map to TRBD1. The V gene's germline CDR1 is SGHTA and CDR2 FQGNSA. This CDR3 comprises 15 residues. With 1 base clipped from V and 6 bases from J, the junction kept 8 bases outside the gene matches.

The chain has TRBV5-1 and TRBJ2-3, with TRBD1 matching 8 bases. Germline V CDR1 and CDR2: SGHRS, YFSETQ. V trimming: 0 bases; J trimming: 2 bases; junction bases outside the gene matches: 2. The CDR3 totals 15 residues. The CDR3 DNA sequence: TGCGCCAGCAGCTTGGCCCAGGGGGCCACAGATACGCAGTATTTT. Amino acid sequence: CASSLAQGATDTQYF. The full variable domain, completed using reference TRBV5-1 and TRBJ2-3, is KAGVTQTPRYLIKTRGQQVTLSCSPISGHRSVSWYQQTPGQGLQFLFEYFSETQRNKGNFPGRFSGRQFSNSRSEMNVSTLELGDSALYLCASSLAQGATDTQYFGPGTRLTVL.

This chain links TRBV19 with TRBJ2-1, with 7 nucleotides matching TRBD2. CDR3 length: 15 residues. J was trimmed by 5 bases and V by 7 bases; bases with no gene match: 11. Germline V gene sequence: CDR1 LNHDA, CDR2 SQIVND (reference sequence). This chain's CDR3 is CASTREGYRDNEQFF. CDR3 DNA sequence: TGTGCCAGTACCAGGGAGGGCTACAGAGACAATGAGCAGTTCTTC.

This clone was detected only once. V is TRBV7-9 and J is TRBJ1-1, with D possibly matching TRBD1 (6 bases). From germline, CDR1 is SEHNR and CDR2 FQNEAQ (reference sequence). V was clipped by 5 bases and J by 3 bases, with 13 bases between them. CDR3 size: 14 residues. The CDR3 loop reads CASSTQGTHTEAFF. DNA of the CDR3: TGTGCCAGCAGCACACAGGGAACTCACACTGAAGCTTTCTTT.